The text below deals with one T cell receptor beta chain. Time point noted: baseline, week 1 (first vaccination visit). Treatment reported: pre-vaccination baseline after standard-of-care therapy. In every donor, the tumor was a new WHO grade 3 or 4 IDH1-mutant, ATRX-lost astrocytoma. This record belongs to a study of a mutant IDH1 vaccine in newly diagnosed glioma. CDR3 length equals 15 residues. Trimming left V 1 base short and J 4 bases short, with 11 bases between. Looked up from germline, CDR1 is SNHLY and CDR2 is FYNNEI. Libraries were prepared by immunoSEQ multiplex PCR; TCRdb keeps only in-frame clonotypes and omits some of them. The sample yields roughly 71,000 clones, around 85% seen once.

The source is a man between 25 and 39 years old with glioma. The sequencing used PBMCs, collected from a glioma patient treated with radiotherapy, temozolomide or both. The V call is TRBV2, the J call TRBJ2-1; the D gene is possibly TRBD2 (6 bases). This CDR3 reads CASSEEGTSYNEQFF. CDR3 DNA: TGTGCCAGCAGTGAAGAAGGGACTTCTTACAATGAGCAGTTCTTC. Full variable domain (rest looked up from reference TRBV2 and TRBJ2-1): EPEVTQTPSHQVTQMGQEVILRCVPISNHLYFYWYRQILGQKVEFLVSFYNNEISEKSEIFDDQFSVERPDGSNFTLKIRSTKLEDSAMYFCASSEEGTSYNEQFFGPGTRLTVL.